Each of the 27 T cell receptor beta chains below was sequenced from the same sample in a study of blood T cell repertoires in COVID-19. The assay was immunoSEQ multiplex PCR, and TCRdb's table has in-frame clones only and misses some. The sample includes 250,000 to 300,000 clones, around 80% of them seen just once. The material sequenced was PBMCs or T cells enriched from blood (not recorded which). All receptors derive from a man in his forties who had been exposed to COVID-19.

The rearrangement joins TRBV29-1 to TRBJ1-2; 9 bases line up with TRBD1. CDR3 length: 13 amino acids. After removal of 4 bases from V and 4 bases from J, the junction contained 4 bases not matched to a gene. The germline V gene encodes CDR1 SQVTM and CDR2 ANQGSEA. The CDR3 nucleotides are TGCAGCGTTGCCGGGACAGGGTCCTATGGCTACACCTTC. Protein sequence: CSVAGTGSYGYTF.

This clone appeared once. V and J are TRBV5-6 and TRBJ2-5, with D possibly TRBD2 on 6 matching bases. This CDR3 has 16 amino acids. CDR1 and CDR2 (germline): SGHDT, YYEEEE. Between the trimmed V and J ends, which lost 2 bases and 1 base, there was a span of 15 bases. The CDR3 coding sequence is TGTGCCAGCAGCTTCTTAACCAGCGGGTCCCAAGAGACCCAGTACTTC. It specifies CASSFLTSGSQETQYF. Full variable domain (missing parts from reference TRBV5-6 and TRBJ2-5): DAGVTQSPTHLIKTRGQQVTLRCSPKSGHDTVSWYQQALGQGPQFIFQYYEEEERQRGNFPDRFSGHQFPNYSSELNVNALLLGDSALYLCASSFLTSGSQETQYFGPGTRLLVL.

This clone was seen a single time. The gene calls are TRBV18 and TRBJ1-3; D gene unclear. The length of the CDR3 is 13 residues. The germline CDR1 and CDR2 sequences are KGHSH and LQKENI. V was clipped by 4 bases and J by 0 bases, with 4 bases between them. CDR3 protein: CASSLNSGNTIYF. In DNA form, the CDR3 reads TGTGCCAGCTCACTTAACTCTGGAAACACCATATATTTT.

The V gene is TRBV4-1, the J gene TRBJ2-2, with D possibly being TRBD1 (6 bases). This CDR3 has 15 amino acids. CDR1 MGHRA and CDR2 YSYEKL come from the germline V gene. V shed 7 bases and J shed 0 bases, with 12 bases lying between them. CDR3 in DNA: TGCGCCAGCAAATACGACAGGACGAACACCGGGGAGCTGTTTTTT. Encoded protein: CASKYDRTNTGELFF.

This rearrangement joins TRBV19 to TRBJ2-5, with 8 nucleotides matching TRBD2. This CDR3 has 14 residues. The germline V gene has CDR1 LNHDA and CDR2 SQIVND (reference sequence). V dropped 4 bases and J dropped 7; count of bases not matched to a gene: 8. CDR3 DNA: TGTGCCAGTAGTACCCGGGAGGGCCTTGGGACCCAGTACTTC. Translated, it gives CASSTREGLGTQYF.

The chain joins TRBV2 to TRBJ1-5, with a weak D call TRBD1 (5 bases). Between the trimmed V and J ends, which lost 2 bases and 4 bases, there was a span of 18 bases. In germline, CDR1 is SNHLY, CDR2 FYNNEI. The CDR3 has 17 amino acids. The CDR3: CASSELPGRALNQPQHF. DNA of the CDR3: TGTGCCAGCAGTGAACTCCCAGGCAGGGCACTGAATCAGCCCCAGCATTTT. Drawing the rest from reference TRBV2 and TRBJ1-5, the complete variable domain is EPEVTQTPSHQVTQMGQEVILRCVPISNHLYFYWYRQILGQKVEFLVSFYNNEISEKSEIFDDQFSVERPDGSNFTLKIRSTKLEDSAMYFCASSELPGRALNQPQHFGDGTRLSIL.

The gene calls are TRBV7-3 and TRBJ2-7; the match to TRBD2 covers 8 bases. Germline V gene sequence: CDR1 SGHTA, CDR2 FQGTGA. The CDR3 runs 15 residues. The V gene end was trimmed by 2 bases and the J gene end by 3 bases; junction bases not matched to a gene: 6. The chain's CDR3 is CASSLQAGDSYEQYF. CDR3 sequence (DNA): TGTGCCAGCAGCTTACAAGCGGGAGACAGCTACGAGCAGTACTTC. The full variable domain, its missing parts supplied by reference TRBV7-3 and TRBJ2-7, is GAGVSQTPSNKVTEKGKYVELRCDPISGHTALYWYRQSLGQGPEFLIYFQGTGAADDSGLPNDRFFAVRPEGSVSTLKIQRTERGDSAVYLCASSLQAGDSYEQYFGPGTRLTVT.

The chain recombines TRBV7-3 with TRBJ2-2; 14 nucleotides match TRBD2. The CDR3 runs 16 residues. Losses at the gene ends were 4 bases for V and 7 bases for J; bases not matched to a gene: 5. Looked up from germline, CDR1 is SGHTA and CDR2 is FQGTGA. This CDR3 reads CASSSTSGRGGGELFF. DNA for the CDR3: TGTGCCAGCAGCTCGACTAGCGGGAGGGGTGGCGGGGAGCTGTTTTTT.

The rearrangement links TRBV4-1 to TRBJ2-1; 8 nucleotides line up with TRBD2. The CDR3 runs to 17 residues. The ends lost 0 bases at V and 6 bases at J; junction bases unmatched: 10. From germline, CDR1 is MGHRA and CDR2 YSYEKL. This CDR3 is CASSQEVAGIVSNEQFF. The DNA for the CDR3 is TGCGCCAGCAGCCAAGAGGTAGCGGGGATCGTTAGCAATGAGCAGTTCTTC.

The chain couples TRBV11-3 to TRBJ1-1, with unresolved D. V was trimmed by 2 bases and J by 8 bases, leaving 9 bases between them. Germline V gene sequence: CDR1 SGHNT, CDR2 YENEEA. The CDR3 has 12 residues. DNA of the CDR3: TGTGCCAGCAGCTTACCATCACAAGAAGCTTTCTTT. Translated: CASSLPSQEAFF.

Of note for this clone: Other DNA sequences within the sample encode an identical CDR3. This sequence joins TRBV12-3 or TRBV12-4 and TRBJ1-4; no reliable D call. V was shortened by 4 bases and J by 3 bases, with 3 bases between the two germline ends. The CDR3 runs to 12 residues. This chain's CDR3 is CASSSSNEKLFF. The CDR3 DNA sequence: TGTGCCAGCAGTTCCTCTAATGAAAAACTGTTTTTT.

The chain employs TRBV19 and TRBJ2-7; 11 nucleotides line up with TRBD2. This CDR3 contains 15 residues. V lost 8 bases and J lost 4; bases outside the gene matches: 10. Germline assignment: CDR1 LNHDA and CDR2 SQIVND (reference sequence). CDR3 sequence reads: CASGTTRLAGYEQYF. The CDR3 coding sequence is TGTGCCAGTGGCACGACTAGACTAGCGGGGTACGAGCAGTACTTC.

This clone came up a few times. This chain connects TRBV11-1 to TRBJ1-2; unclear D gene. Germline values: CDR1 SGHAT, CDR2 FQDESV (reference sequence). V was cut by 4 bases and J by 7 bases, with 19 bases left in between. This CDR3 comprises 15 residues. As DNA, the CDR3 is TGTGCCAGCAGCTCGCGGTTGGCGTCGTCTGGTGGCTACACCTTC. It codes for CASSSRLASSGGYTF. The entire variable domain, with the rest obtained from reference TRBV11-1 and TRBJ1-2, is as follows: EAEVAQSPRYKITEKSQAVAFWCDPISGHATLYWYRQILGQGPELLVQFQDESVVDDSQLPKDRFSAERLKGVDSTLKIQPAELGDSAMYLCASSSRLASSGGYTFGSGTRLTVV.

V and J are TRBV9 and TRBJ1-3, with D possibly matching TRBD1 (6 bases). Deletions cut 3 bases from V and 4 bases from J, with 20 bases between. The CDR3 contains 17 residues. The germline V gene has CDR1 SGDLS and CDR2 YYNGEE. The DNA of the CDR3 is TGTGCCAGCAGCGCATCTTCTACACAGGGTTCCGGAAACACCATATATTTT. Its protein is CASSASSTQGSGNTIYF. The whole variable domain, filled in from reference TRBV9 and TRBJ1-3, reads DSGVTQTPKHLITATGQRVTLRCSPRSGDLSVYWYQQSLDQGLQFLIQYYNGEERAKGNILERFSAQQFPDLHSELNLSSLELGDSALYFCASSASSTQGSGNTIYFGEGSWLTVV.

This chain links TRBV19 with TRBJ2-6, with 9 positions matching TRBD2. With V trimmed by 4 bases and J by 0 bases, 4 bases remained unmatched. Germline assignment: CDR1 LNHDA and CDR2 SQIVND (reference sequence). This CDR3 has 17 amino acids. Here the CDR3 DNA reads TGTGCCAGTAGTACCGGACTAGCGACCTCTGGGGCCAACGTCCTGACTTTC. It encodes CASSTGLATSGANVLTF.

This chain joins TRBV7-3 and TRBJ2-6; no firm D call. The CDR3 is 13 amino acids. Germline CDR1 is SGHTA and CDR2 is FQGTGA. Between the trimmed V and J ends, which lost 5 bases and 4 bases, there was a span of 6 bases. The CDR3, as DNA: TGTGCCAGCAGCCCCCCGGGGGCCAACGTCCTGACTTTC. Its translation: CASSPPGANVLTF.

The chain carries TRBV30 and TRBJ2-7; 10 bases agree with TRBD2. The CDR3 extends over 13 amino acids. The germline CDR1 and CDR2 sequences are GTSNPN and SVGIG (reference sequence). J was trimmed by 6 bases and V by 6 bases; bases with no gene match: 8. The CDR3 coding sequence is TGTGCCTGTTTAGGGCTAGCGGGAGTCGAGCAGTACTTC. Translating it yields CACLGLAGVEQYF.

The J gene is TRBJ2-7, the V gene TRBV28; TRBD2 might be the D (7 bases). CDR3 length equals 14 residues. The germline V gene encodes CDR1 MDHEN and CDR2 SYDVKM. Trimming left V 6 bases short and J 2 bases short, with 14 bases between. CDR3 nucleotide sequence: TGTGCCAGCAGGGACCGAGGGGGGGCCTACGAGCAGTACTTC. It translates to CASRDRGGAYEQYF.

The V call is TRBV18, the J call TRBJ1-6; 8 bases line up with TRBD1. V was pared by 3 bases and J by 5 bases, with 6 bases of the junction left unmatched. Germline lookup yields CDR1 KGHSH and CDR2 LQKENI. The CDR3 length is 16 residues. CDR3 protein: CASSPGQGGHNSPLHF. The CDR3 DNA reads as TGTGCCAGCTCACCCGGACAGGGCGGGCATAATTCACCCCTCCACTTT.

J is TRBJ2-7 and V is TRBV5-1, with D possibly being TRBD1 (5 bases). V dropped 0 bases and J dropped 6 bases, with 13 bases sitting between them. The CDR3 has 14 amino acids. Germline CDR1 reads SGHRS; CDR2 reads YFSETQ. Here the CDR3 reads CASSLASGYGEQYF. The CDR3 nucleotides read TGCGCCAGCAGCTTGGCCTCAGGGTATGGCGAGCAGTACTTC.

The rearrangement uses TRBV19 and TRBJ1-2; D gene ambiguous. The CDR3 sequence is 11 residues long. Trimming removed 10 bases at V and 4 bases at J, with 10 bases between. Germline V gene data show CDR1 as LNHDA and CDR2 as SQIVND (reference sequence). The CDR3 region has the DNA TGTGCCACTACCGGAGGCTATGGCTACACCTTC. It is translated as CATTGGYGYTF.

The chain's CDR3 is CASSTGQLREQYF. CDR3 DNA: TGTGCCAGCAGCACGGGACAGTTACGGGAGCAGTACTTC. The rearrangement uses TRBV7-9 and TRBJ2-7; the match to TRBD1 covers 7 bases. The CDR3 covers 13 residues. V was pared by 5 bases and J by 7 bases, with 8 bases of the junction left unmatched. CDR1 and CDR2 from the germline V gene are SEHNR and FQNEAQ (reference sequence).

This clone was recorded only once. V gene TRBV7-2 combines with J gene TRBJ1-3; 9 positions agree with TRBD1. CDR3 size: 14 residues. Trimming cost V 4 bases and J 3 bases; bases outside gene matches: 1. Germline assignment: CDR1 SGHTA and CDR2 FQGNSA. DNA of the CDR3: TGTGCCAGCAGCTGGACAGGGGATGGAAACACCATATATTTT. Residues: CASSWTGDGNTIYF.

Written as DNA, the CDR3 is TGTGCCAGTAGGACGACAGGGACCGGCGGGGAGCTGTTTTTT. Amino acids: CASRTTGTGGELFF. The rearrangement links TRBV19 to TRBJ2-2; 7 bases fit TRBD1. Germline V gene lookup returns CDR1 LNHDA and CDR2 SQIVND (reference sequence). This CDR3 has 14 residues. Trimming removed 6 bases from V and 7 bases from J; junction bases left unmatched: 8.

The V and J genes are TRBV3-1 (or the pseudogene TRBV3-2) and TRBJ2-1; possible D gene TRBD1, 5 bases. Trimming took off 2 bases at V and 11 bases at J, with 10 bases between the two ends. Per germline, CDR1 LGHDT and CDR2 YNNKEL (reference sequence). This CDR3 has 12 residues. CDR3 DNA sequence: TGTGCCAGCAGCCAACAGGGAACTCAGCAGTTCTTC. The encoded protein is CASSQQGTQQFF.

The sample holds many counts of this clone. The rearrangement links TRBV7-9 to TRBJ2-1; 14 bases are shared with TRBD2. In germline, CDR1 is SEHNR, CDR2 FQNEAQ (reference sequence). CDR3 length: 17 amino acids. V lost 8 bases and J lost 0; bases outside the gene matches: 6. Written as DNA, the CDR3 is TGTGCCAGCGGGGGACTAGCGGGAGTTTCCTCCTACAATGAGCAGTTCTTC. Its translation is CASGGLAGVSSYNEQFF.

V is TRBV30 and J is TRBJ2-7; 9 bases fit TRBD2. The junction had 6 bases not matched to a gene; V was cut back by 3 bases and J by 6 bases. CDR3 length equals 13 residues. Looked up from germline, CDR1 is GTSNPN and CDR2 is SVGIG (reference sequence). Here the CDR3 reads CAWSPGLASEQYF. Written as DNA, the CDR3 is TGTGCCTGGAGCCCGGGACTAGCAAGCGAGCAGTACTTC.